The 29 T cell receptor beta chains below come from one sample, sequenced in a study of OX40 agonist ivuxolimab in advanced cancers. The data were produced by immunoSEQ multiplex PCR, yet TCRdb's version contains in-frame clones alone and is incomplete. The sample has about 86,000 clones; under 95% are singletons. The sample here was CD4+ or CD8+ T cells sorted from blood, taken in a trial of the OX40 agonist ivuxolimab. These receptor sequences come from an adult with an advanced solid tumor such as melanoma, head and neck, liver or kidney cancer.

The rearrangement uses TRBV11-3 and TRBJ2-1, with D perhaps TRBD2 (6 bases). Germline CDR1 is SGHNT and CDR2 is YENEEA. V lost 5 bases and J lost 5, with 16 bases in between. This CDR3 has 15 residues. The CDR3 DNA reads TGTGCCAGCAGCCAGGCGGTCGGGAGTAACAATGAGCAGTTCTTC. As protein: CASSQAVGSNNEQFF.

This clone occurred a few times. This chain uses TRBV7-9 with TRBJ2-7; tentative D call: TRBD1 (5 bases). This CDR3 has 12 residues. The germline V gene has CDR1 SEHNR and CDR2 FQNEAQ (reference sequence). Trimming removed 4 bases from V and 5 bases from J, with 9 bases in between. The CDR3 region is CASSSQVNEQYF. The CDR3 nucleotides read TGTGCCAGCAGCTCACAGGTGAACGAGCAGTACTTC.

The rearrangement uses TRBV4-1 and TRBJ2-2; no clear D gene. This CDR3 has 12 amino acids. Trimming removed 3 bases from V and 3 bases from J, with 2 bases in between. The germline CDR1 and CDR2 sequences are MGHRA and YSYEKL. In DNA form, the CDR3 reads TGCGCCAGCAGCCAGGACACCGGGGAGCTGTTTTTT. Amino acid sequence: CASSQDTGELFF.

The chain uses TRBV4-2 and TRBJ2-1, with no clear D. Germline V CDR1 and CDR2: LGHNA, YNFKEQ. This CDR3 region has 11 residues. V lost 1 base, J lost 10 bases, and 5 bases lay in between. CDR3 amino acids: CASSQAWEQFF. CDR3 nucleotides: TGTGCCAGCAGCCAAGCATGGGAGCAGTTCTTC.

The chain joins TRBV5-1 to TRBJ2-7; the D is unclear. The CDR3 runs to 13 residues. The V gene's germline CDR1 is SGHRS and CDR2 YFSETQ. Trimming took off 3 bases at V and 4 bases at J, with 11 bases between the two ends. CDR3 DNA sequence: TGCGCCAGCAGCTCCAGGAGCTCTTACGAGCAGTACTTC. Its protein is CASSSRSSYEQYF.

This chain joins TRBV6-6 and TRBJ2-7; D ambiguous. From germline, CDR1 is MNHNY and CDR2 SVGAGI (reference sequence). The V end was cut by 2 bases, the J end by 2 bases, with 13 bases between. The CDR3 has 15 amino acids. In DNA, the CDR3 is TGTGCCAGCAGTTACCCCCCCCACCCAACCTACGAGCAGTACTTC. It translates to CASSYPPHPTYEQYF.

The chain is built from TRBV28 and TRBJ1-2, with TRBD1 matching over 9 bases. J was trimmed by 7 bases and V by 10 bases; bases with no gene match: 10. The CDR3 covers 13 residues. Germline V gives CDR1 MDHEN, CDR2 SYDVKM. CDR3: CATEEGTGFGYTF. Here the CDR3 DNA reads TGTGCCACCGAAGAAGGGACAGGGTTTGGCTACACCTTC.

Only a few counts were recorded for this clone. The V and J genes are TRBV30 and TRBJ1-3, with TRBD1 as a possible D gene (6 bases). The V end was cut by 5 bases, the J end by 4 bases, with 12 bases between. Germline loops: CDR1 GTSNPN, CDR2 SVGIG (reference sequence). The CDR3 consists of 13 residues. The CDR3, as DNA: TGTGCCTGGGCCCCGACAGGCGGAAACACCATATATTTT. Its protein is CAWAPTGGNTIYF.

This rearrangement joins TRBV21-1 to TRBJ2-7. TRBV21-1 is flagged as a pseudogene. The CDR3 covers 15 residues. The CDR3 loop reads CASSRGTVPFPEQYF. CDR3 nucleotides: TGTGCCAGCAGCCGTGGGACGGTCCCCTTCCCCGAGCAGTACTTC.

The chain has TRBV5-1 and TRBJ2-1; 7 bases match TRBD2. The CDR3 has 16 amino acids. Germline V gene lookup returns CDR1 SGHRS and CDR2 YFSETQ. J lost 0 bases, V lost 0 bases, and 3 bases had no gene match. The CDR3 DNA sequence: TGCGCCAGCAGCTTGGACAGGACTAGCTCCTACAATGAGCAGTTCTTC. Translation gives CASSLDRTSSYNEQFF.

V and J are TRBV2 and TRBJ2-1; D unresolved. The V end was cut by 7 bases, the J end by 2 bases, with 9 bases between. This CDR3 region has 13 residues. Germline CDR1 and CDR2: SNHLY and FYNNEI. The CDR3 nucleotides are TGTGCCAGCACTCTAATCGCCTACAATGAGCAGTTCTTC. Amino acid sequence: CASTLIAYNEQFF.

This clone was seen a single time. V is TRBV18 and J is TRBJ1-2, with 9 bases matching TRBD1. The CDR3 runs 15 residues. Germline V gene data show CDR1 as KGHSH and CDR2 as LQKENI. J was trimmed by 7 bases and V by 2 bases; bases with no gene match: 8. CDR3 DNA: TGTGCCAGCTCACCATATAACACAGGGGGCGCTGGCTACACCTTC. This codes for CASSPYNTGGAGYTF.

V is TRBV14 and J is TRBJ1-1, with 8 bases identical to TRBD1. The CDR3 runs to 15 residues. Germline V gene data show CDR1 as SGHDN and CDR2 as FVKESK. V was clipped by 1 base and J by 6 bases; unmatched bases: 7. The CDR3 sequence: CASSQVQGAFAEAFF. In nucleotides, the CDR3 is TGTGCCAGCAGCCAAGTGCAGGGGGCGTTCGCTGAAGCTTTCTTT.

The chain links TRBV4-1 to TRBJ1-1; D gene uncertain. CDR3 length: 14 amino acids. Germline V gene lookup returns CDR1 MGHRA and CDR2 YSYEKL. V was clipped by 0 bases and J by 3 bases, with 8 bases between them. The chain's CDR3 is CASSQDQRHTEAFF. The CDR3 DNA sequence: TGCGCCAGCAGCCAAGATCAGCGACACACTGAAGCTTTCTTT.

This chain uses TRBV7-3 with TRBJ2-2; TRBD2 might be the D (6 bases). Trimming took 0 bases from V and 3 from J, leaving 11 bases between them. Germline V gives CDR1 SGHTA, CDR2 FQGTGA. The CDR3 is 16 amino acids. The CDR3 sequence: CASSLTSGLYTGELFF. Here the CDR3 DNA reads TGTGCCAGCAGCTTAACTAGCGGACTTTACACCGGGGAGCTGTTTTTT.

This sequence joins TRBV7-9 and TRBJ2-1; the D call may be TRBD1 or TRBD2 (5 bases each). The CDR3 length is 16 residues. Germline V gene lookup returns CDR1 SEHNR and CDR2 FQNEAQ (reference sequence). V was shortened by 6 bases and J by 5 bases, with 20 bases between the two germline ends. CDR3 nucleotides: TGTGCCAGCAGACCCCCGGGGCTAGGGAAAAACAATGAGCAGTTCTTC. Its translation is CASRPPGLGKNNEQFF.

CDR3 sequence (DNA): TGTGCCAGCAGTTACCTTTACACCGGGAGTGAAAAACTGTTTTTT. As protein: CASSYLYTGSEKLFF. The chain uses TRBV5-8 and TRBJ1-4; D ambiguous. Germline V gene data show CDR1 as SGHTS and CDR2 as YDEGEE. CDR3 length: 15 residues. Trimming took 5 bases from V and 7 from J, leaving 18 bases between them.

The genes are TRBV5-4 and TRBJ2-1, with 9 bases fitting TRBD1. V dropped 5 bases and J dropped 0; count of bases not matched to a gene: 12. This CDR3 is built from 18 residues. Per germline, CDR1 SGHNT and CDR2 YYREEE (reference sequence). CDR3 sequence (DNA): TGTGCCAGCAGGGGGACAGGGAGTGGGGAAAGCTCCTACAATGAGCAGTTCTTC. It is translated as CASRGTGSGESSYNEQFF. Based on the CDR3 plus reference TRBV5-4 and TRBJ2-1, the full variable domain is ETGVTQSPTHLIKTRGQQVTLRCSSQSGHNTVSWYQQALGQGPQFIFQYYREEENGRGNFPPRFSGLQFPNYSSELNVNALELDDSALYLCASRGTGSGESSYNEQFFGPGTRLTVL.

The gene calls are TRBV7-9 and TRBJ1-1; D unresolved. This CDR3 is 14 amino acids long. V lost 2 bases and J lost 1, with 8 bases in between. Germline loops: CDR1 SEHNR, CDR2 FQNEAQ (reference sequence). CDR3 bases: TGTGCCAGCAGCTTACCTATGGAGAACACTGAAGCTTTCTTT. Its protein product is CASSLPMENTEAFF.

V gene TRBV10-2 combines with J gene TRBJ2-3; TRBD2 agrees at 7 bases. This CDR3 region has 14 residues. Losses at the gene ends were 5 bases for V and 0 bases for J; bases not matched to a gene: 2. Germline lookup yields CDR1 WSHSY and CDR2 SAAADI. CDR3 sequence: CASSSGASTDTQYF. The CDR3 DNA is TGCGCCAGCAGTAGCGGGGCTAGCACAGATACGCAGTATTTT.

V usage is TRBV9 and J usage is TRBJ1-3; 9 positions match TRBD1. The CDR3 loop spans 16 amino acids. The germline V gene encodes CDR1 SGDLS and CDR2 YYNGEE. With V trimmed by 0 bases and J by 7 bases, 8 bases remained unmatched. CDR3 DNA: TGTGCCAGCAGCGTAGCGCGGGACAGGGTTTGGAACACCATATATTTT. This gives the protein CASSVARDRVWNTIYF.

Turning to this clone: Other nucleotide sequences from this sample produce the same CDR3. CDR3 nucleotide sequence: TGTGCCAGCAGCTTGGGACAGGGTTATGGCTACACCTTC. Its protein product is CASSLGQGYGYTF. The genes are TRBV11-2 and TRBJ1-2, with TRBD1 matching over 9 bases. The CDR3 has 13 residues. CDR1 SGHAT and CDR2 FQNNGV come from the germline V gene. The V gene end was trimmed by 3 bases and the J gene end by 5 bases; junction bases not matched to a gene: 1.

The chain links TRBV7-6 to TRBJ2-7, with 11 bases lining up with TRBD2. The V gene end was trimmed by 5 bases and the J gene end by 2 bases; junction bases not matched to a gene: 5. This CDR3 comprises 15 residues. The V gene's germline CDR1 is SGHVS and CDR2 FNYEAQ. CDR3 region: CASSLELAGAYEQYF. The CDR3 nucleotides are TGTGCCAGCAGCCTAGAACTAGCGGGAGCCTACGAGCAGTACTTC.

Here the CDR3 reads CASSYGQGRNTEAFF. CDR3 DNA: TGTGCCAGCAGCTACGGACAGGGGAGGAACACTGAAGCTTTCTTT. This chain connects TRBV7-6 to TRBJ1-1, with TRBD1 identical over 9 bases. Losses at the gene ends were 4 bases for V and 1 base for J; bases not matched to a gene: 4. This CDR3 region has 15 residues. Per the germline V gene, CDR1 is SGHVS and CDR2 is FNYEAQ.

The J gene is TRBJ2-2, the V gene TRBV21-1; the table's D call of TRBD1 was not tested on the DNA. TRBV21-1 is assigned pseudogene status. The CDR3 runs 16 residues. CDR3: CASSKVRTGTTGELFF. Here the CDR3 DNA reads TGTGCCAGCAGCAAAGTTCGGACAGGGACCACCGGGGAGCTGTTTTTT.

This sequence joins TRBV4-2 and TRBJ1-1; 7 bases agree with TRBD1. V lost 1 base and J lost 5; bases outside the gene matches: 7. Looked up from germline, CDR1 is LGHNA and CDR2 is YNFKEQ. The CDR3 runs 15 residues. CDR3 sequence: CASSQAGRGSTEAFF. The CDR3 DNA reads as TGTGCCAGCAGCCAAGCCGGCAGGGGGAGTACTGAAGCTTTCTTT.

The chain combines TRBV7-9 with TRBJ2-5, with 10 bases that match TRBD1. The V and J ends lost 5 bases and 0 bases, in that order; junction bases with no gene match: 6. Germline values: CDR1 SEHNR, CDR2 FQNEAQ (reference sequence). The CDR3 spans 16 residues. The CDR3 DNA sequence: TGTGCCAGCAGCCCCTGGACAGGGGGATACCAAGAGACCCAGTACTTC. This sequence encodes CASSPWTGGYQETQYF.

This rearrangement joins TRBV29-1 to TRBJ2-7; 9 bases are a match to TRBD1. V gave up 5 bases and J gave up 6 bases; unmatched junction bases: 2. CDR1 SQVTM and CDR2 ANQGSEA come from the germline V gene. This CDR3 comprises 11 residues. The CDR3 region has the DNA TGCAGCGTTACGGACAGGGGCGAGCAGTACTTC. It codes for CSVTDRGEQYF.

V gene TRBV6-5 combines with J gene TRBJ1-1; D is ambiguous. Germline V gives CDR1 MNHEY, CDR2 SVGAGI. The CDR3 spans 12 residues. The ends were cut back, 2 bases at V and 4 bases at J, with 5 bases in the middle. The DNA of the CDR3 is TGTGCCAGCAGTTACGGGAGCACTGAAGCTTTCTTT. Amino acid sequence: CASSYGSTEAFF.